This TCR beta chain was sequenced for a study of blood T cell repertoires in COVID-19. Overall study: Some COVID-19 samples were acute and others convalescent; all came from the United States, Italy and Spain. Nucleic acid was either cDNA or gDNA, and it came from T cells, B-cell-depleted T cells, or PBMCs.

The CDR3 loop spans 15 amino acids. The V segment lost 0 bases and the J segment 8 bases; nucleotides outside the gene matches: 6. Germline V gene lookup returns CDR1 LGHNA and CDR2 YSLEER. TCRdb's copy holds only in-frame clones and misses some; the assay was immunoSEQ multiplex PCR. This table has about 260,000 clones, nearly 90% appearing once. The J gene is TRBJ1-2, the V gene TRBV4-3; 10 nucleotides align to TRBD1. Sample: peripheral blood. The TCR was taken from a human donor in a cohort sampled during active COVID-19. This CDR3 reads CASSQDDRGQDGYTF. In DNA, the CDR3 is TGCGCCAGCAGCCAAGATGACAGGGGGCAAGACGGCTACACCTTC.